This entry is about one T cell receptor (beta chain). What it recognizes is unknown. The data are from a study of OX40 agonist ivuxolimab in advanced cancers. Study-level background: Partial responses were achieved by three patients: one hepatocellular carcinoma, two cutaneous melanoma. General study findings and limits: Among the lowest levels of clonal expansion were found in partial responders at 0.1-3.0 mg/kg.

Germline assignment: CDR1 MNHEY and CDR2 SVGAGI. This CDR3 region has 16 residues. V lost 0 bases to trimming and J lost 8 bases, with 17 bases between them. Some clones are missing from TCRdb's copy, which holds only in-frame ones; the method was immunoSEQ multiplex PCR. The sample has tens of thousands of clones; about 93% are singletons. The genes are TRBV6-5 and TRBJ2-1; perhaps TRBD2 as D (6 bases). The source was CD4+ or CD8+ T cells sorted from blood, collected in a trial of the OX40 agonist ivuxolimab. The source is an adult with an advanced solid tumor such as melanoma, head and neck, liver or kidney cancer. The CDR3 region is CASSYSGGVVKYEQFF. DNA for the CDR3: TGTGCCAGCAGTTACTCGGGCGGGGTAGTTAAGTATGAGCAGTTCTTC.